One T cell receptor (beta chain) is described in this entry. This sample was taken from a study of PD-L1 blockade in urothelial cancer. Clones were sequenced by immunoSEQ multiplex PCR, and TCRdb holds only the in-frame ones, with some missing. This table holds more than 55,000 clones, around 84% found once. V trimming: 7 bases; J trimming: 5 bases; junction bases outside the gene matches: 5. CDR1 SQVTM and CDR2 ANQGSEA come from the germline V gene. This CDR3 region has 12 residues. The input for sequencing was PBMCs, taken around atezolizumab (anti-PD-L1) treatment. The sequence came from a man aged 50-60 years with urothelial cancer. The chain links TRBV29-1 to TRBJ2-5, with TRBD1 matching 9 bases. CDR3 loop: CSADRGYETQYF. The CDR3 coding sequence is TGCAGCGCGGACAGGGGATATGAGACCCAGTACTTC.